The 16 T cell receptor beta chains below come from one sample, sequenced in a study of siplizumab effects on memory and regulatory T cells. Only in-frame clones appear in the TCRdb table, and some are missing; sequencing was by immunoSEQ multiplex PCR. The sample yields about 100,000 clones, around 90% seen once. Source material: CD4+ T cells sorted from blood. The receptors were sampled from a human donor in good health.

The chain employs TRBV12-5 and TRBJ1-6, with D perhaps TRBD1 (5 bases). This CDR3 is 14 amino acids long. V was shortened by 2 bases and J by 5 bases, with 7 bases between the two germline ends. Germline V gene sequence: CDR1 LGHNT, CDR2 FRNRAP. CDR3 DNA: TGTGCTAGTGGTTTGCAAGGGGATAATTCACCCCTCCACTTT. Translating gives CASGLQGDNSPLHF.

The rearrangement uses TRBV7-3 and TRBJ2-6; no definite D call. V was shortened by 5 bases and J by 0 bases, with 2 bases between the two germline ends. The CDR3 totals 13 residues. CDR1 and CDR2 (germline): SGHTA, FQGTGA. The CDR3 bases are TGTGCCAGCAGCCCCTCTGGGGCCAACGTCCTGACTTTC. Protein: CASSPSGANVLTF.

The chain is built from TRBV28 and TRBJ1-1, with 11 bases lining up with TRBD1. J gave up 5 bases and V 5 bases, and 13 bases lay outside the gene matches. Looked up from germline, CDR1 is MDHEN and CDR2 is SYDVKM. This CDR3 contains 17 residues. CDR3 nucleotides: TGTGCCAGCAGTCCCCTTTCCGGGACAGGGGGAAGTACTGAAGCTTTCTTT. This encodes CASSPLSGTGGSTEAFF.

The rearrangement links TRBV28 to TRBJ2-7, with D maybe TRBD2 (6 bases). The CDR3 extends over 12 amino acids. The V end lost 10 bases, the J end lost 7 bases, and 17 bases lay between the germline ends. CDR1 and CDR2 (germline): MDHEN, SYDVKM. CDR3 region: CATRTGRREQYF. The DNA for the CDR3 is TGTGCCACCCGGACGGGGAGGAGAGAGCAGTACTTC. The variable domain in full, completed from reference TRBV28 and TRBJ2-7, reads DVKVTQSSRYLVKRTGEKVFLECVQDMDHENMFWYRQDPGLGLRLIYFSYDVKMKEKGDIPEGYSVSREKKERFSLILESASTNQTSMYLCATRTGRREQYFGPGTRLTVT.

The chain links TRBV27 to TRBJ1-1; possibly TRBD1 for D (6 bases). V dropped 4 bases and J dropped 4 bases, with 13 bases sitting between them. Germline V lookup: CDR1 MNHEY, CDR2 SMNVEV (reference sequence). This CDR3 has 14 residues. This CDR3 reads CASSSNRDSTEAFF. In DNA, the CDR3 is TGTGCCAGCAGTTCAAACAGGGATTCCACTGAAGCTTTCTTT.

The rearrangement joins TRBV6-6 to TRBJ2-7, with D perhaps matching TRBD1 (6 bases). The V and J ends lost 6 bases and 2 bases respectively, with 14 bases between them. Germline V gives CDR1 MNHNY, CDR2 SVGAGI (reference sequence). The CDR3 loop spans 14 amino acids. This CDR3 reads CASSRDNEPYEQYF. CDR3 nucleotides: TGTGCCAGCAGCCGGGACAACGAGCCCTACGAGCAGTACTTC.

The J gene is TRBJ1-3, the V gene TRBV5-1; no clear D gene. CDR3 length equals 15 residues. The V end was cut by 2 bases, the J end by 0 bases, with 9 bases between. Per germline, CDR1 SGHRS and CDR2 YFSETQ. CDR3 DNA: TGCGCCAGCAGCTTCTTTAGCTCCTCTGGAAACACCATATATTTT. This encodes CASSFFSSSGNTIYF.

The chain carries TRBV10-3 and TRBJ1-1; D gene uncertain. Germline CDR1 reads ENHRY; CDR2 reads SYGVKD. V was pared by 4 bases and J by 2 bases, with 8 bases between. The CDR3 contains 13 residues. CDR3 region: CAISVAGNTEAFF. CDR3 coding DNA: TGTGCCATCAGTGTCGCCGGAAACACTGAAGCTTTCTTT.

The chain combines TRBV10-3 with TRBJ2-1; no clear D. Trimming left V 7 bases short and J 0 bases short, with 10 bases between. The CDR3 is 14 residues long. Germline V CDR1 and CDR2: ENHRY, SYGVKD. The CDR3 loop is CAIKGVGSYNEQFF. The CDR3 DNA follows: TGTGCCATCAAGGGCGTGGGCTCCTACAATGAGCAGTTCTTC.

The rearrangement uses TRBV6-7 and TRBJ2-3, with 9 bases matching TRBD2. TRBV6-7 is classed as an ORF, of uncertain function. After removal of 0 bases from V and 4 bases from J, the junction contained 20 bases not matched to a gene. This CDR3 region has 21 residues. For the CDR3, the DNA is TGTGCCAGCAGTTACTCGTTGGGTTCGGTCCGCGGGGGGGCGGAGGCAGATACGCAGTATTTT. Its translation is CASSYSLGSVRGGAEADTQYF.

The CDR3 bases are TGTGCCAGCAGCGTAAGTAATAAGGGAGATACGCAGTATTTT. Its translation: CASSVSNKGDTQYF. The gene calls are TRBV9 and TRBJ2-3, with D hard to call. This CDR3 region has 14 residues. Germline CDR1 and CDR2: SGDLS and YYNGEE. Trimming cost V 1 base and J 5 bases, with 11 bases left between them.

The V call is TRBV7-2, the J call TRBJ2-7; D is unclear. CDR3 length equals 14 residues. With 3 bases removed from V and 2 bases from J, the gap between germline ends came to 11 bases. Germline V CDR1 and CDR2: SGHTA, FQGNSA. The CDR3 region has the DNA TGTGCCAGCAGCTTCGCCGGGTATCCCTACGAGCAGTACTTC. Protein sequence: CASSFAGYPYEQYF.

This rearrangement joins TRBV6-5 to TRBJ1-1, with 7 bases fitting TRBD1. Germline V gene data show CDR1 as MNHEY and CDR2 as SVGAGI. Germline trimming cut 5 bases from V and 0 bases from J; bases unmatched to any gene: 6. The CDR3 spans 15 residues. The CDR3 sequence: CASSAPGQLNTEAFF. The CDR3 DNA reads TGTGCCAGCAGTGCACCGGGACAGTTGAACACTGAAGCTTTCTTT.

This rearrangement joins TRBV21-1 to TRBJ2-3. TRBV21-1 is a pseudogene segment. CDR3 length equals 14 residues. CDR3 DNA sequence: TGTGCCAGCGTCGGTACATCCTGCACAGATACGCAGTATTTT. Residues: CASVGTSCTDTQYF.

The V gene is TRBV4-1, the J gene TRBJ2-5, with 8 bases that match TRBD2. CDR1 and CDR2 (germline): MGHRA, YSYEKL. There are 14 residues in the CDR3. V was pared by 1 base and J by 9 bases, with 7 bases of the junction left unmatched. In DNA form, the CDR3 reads TGCGCCAGCAGCCAAGGTCAGGGACTAGGGGCCCAGTACTTC. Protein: CASSQGQGLGAQYF.

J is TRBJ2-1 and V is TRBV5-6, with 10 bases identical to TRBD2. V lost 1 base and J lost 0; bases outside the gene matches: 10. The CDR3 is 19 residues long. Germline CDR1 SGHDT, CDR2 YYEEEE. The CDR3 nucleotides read TGTGCCAGCAGCTTGTCCTTAGCGGGGGGCGGTCTCTCCTACAATGAGCAGTTCTTC. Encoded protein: CASSLSLAGGGLSYNEQFF.